The entry below gives a single T cell receptor beta chain sequence along with its context. This entry comes from a study of blood T cells in healthy people across ages. Alongside a J-beta primer mix, a sample-barcoded 5' primer served in a second PCR lasting about 7 to 11 cycles. MiXCR was run by TCRdb on the 5' RACE reads, yielding one entry per CDR3 protein. Of roughly 700,000 distinct CDR3 sequences listed, approximately 30% are singletons. This sequence was found in a woman of 80 years or more in good health. The sample consisted of blood.

Written as DNA, the CDR3 is TGTGCCTGGAGTGGCCCAGGGGGCTATGGCTACACCTTC. Protein sequence: CAWSGPGGYGYTF. The chain has TRBV30 and TRBJ1-2, with 7 bases that match TRBD1. Losses at the gene ends were 1 base for V and 4 bases for J; bases not matched to a gene: 3. The CDR3 spans 13 residues. Germline values: CDR1 GTSNPN, CDR2 SVGIG (reference sequence).